The sequence of this T cell receptor (beta chain) was determined in a study of blood T cell repertoires in COVID-19. For the study at large: COVID-19 samples from acute and convalescent phases originated in the United States, Italy and Spain. T cells, B-cell-depleted T cells, or PBMCs provided the cDNA or gDNA that served as material.

In the original analysis: Estimation of nucleated cell counts was performed using reference gene primer amplification. Clones were sequenced by immunoSEQ multiplex PCR, and TCRdb holds only the in-frame ones, with some missing. V, J and clone size reflect that table, while D and trimming were determined from the DNA. The sample lists about 320,000 clones; about nine tenths were seen once. This CDR3 comprises 15 residues. The germline V gene encodes CDR1 LGHNA and CDR2 YNFKEQ. The germline V and J ends were trimmed by 4 bases and 0 bases, with 10 bases remaining between them. The sequencing sample was made of PBMCs or T cells enriched from blood (not recorded which). The chain is built from TRBV4-2 and TRBJ2-1; perhaps TRBD2 as D (6 bases). This receptor was identified in a man between 60 and 70 years old who had recovered from COVID-19. CDR3 nucleotides: TGTGCCAGCAGCCGCCCCGGGAGCTCCTACAATGAGCAGTTCTTC. Translation gives CASSRPGSSYNEQFF.